This passage covers 21 T cell receptor beta chains from one sample sequenced in a study of PD-1 blockade in classical Hodgkin lymphoma. Each and every patient relapsed after autologous stem cell transplantation, and patients got differing brentuximab vedotin exposure. Data came from immunoSEQ multiplex PCR; TCRdb stores just in-frame clones and leaves some out. The sample yields tens of thousands of clones, over 75% seen once. The sequenced sample was peripheral blood mononuclear cells (PBMCs), obtained at baseline. Source of these receptors: a human donor with classical Hodgkin lymphoma.

This chain connects TRBV6-5 to TRBJ1-1, with D possibly being TRBD1 (6 bases). This CDR3 comprises 13 residues. Trimming took 4 bases from V and 4 from J, leaving 10 bases between them. Germline V gives CDR1 MNHEY, CDR2 SVGAGI. The CDR3 DNA reads as TGTGCCAGCAGTTCTCAGGGGATCACTGAAGCTTTCTTT. This gives the protein CASSSQGITEAFF.

V usage is TRBV5-1 and J usage is TRBJ1-1, with D perhaps matching TRBD1 (6 bases). Per germline, CDR1 SGHRS and CDR2 YFSETQ. V lost 4 bases and J 8 bases, leaving 15 bases between the germline ends. This CDR3 contains 13 residues. In DNA form, the CDR3 reads TGCGCCAGCAGCCCTAGGGATCAGGGGGAAGCTTTCTTT. Its translation: CASSPRDQGEAFF.

The chain recombines TRBV6-5 with TRBJ2-1; 7 bases are a match to TRBD1. V lost 5 bases, J lost 9 bases, and 10 bases stayed unmatched. The V gene's germline CDR1 is MNHEY and CDR2 SVGAGI. CDR3 size: 14 residues. The chain's CDR3 is CASSPDRNPGEQFF. The CDR3 nucleotides read TGTGCCAGCAGTCCGGACAGGAATCCTGGTGAGCAGTTCTTC.

This clone came up a few times. J is TRBJ1-5 and V is TRBV7-9; D is perhaps TRBD1 (5 bases). CDR1 is SEHNR and CDR2 is FQNEAQ in the germline V gene (reference sequence). The CDR3 length is 14 residues. V shed 3 bases and J shed 4 bases, with 10 bases lying between them. The CDR3 region is CASSFGTSNQPQHF. CDR3 bases: TGTGCCAGCAGCTTTGGGACTTCGAATCAGCCCCAGCATTTT.

The genes are TRBV5-1 and TRBJ1-2, with D unresolved. The V end lost 9 bases, the J end lost 2 bases, and 23 bases lay between the germline ends. The CDR3 totals 16 residues. CDR1 and CDR2 (germline): SGHRS, YFSETQ. The CDR3: CATPGGPSTQNYGYTF. The CDR3 DNA sequence: TGCGCCACCCCGGGAGGGCCCTCAACCCAGAACTATGGCTACACCTTC. Full variable domain (missing parts from reference TRBV5-1 and TRBJ1-2): KAGVTQTPRYLIKTRGQQVTLSCSPISGHRSVSWYQQTPGQGLQFLFEYFSETQRNKGNFPGRFSGRQFSNSRSEMNVSTLELGDSALYLCATPGGPSTQNYGYTFGSGTRLTVV.

This clone was recorded a few times. The rearrangement links TRBV10-2 to TRBJ1-5; TRBD1 is a possible D gene (5 bases). V dropped 3 bases and J dropped 2 bases, with 8 bases sitting between them. The CDR3 consists of 14 residues. The germline gives CDR1 WSHSY, CDR2 SAAADI. Here the CDR3 DNA reads TGCGCCAGCAGTGACAGGGAGGGCAATCAGCCCCAGCATTTT. Translation: CASSDREGNQPQHF.

The chain links TRBV5-1 to TRBJ1-2, with a tentative D call TRBD1 (6 bases). The CDR3 length is 15 residues. Germline V gene lookup returns CDR1 SGHRS and CDR2 YFSETQ. The germline V and J ends were trimmed by 5 bases and 5 bases, with 19 bases remaining between them. The CDR3 DNA is TGCGCCAGCAGAGTTGCTTACAGGGCGGGATATGGCTACACCTTC. Amino acid sequence: CASRVAYRAGYGYTF.

This chain links TRBV12-5 with TRBJ1-1; perhaps TRBD1 as D (6 bases). The ends were cut back, 5 bases at V and 6 bases at J, with 28 bases in the middle. From germline, CDR1 is LGHNT and CDR2 FRNRAP. CDR3 length: 18 amino acids. CDR3 residues: CASGRPTMGGQGRAEAFF. CDR3 nucleotide sequence: TGTGCTAGTGGTCGTCCCACCATGGGGGGCCAGGGCAGAGCTGAAGCTTTCTTT.

The count of this clone is one. The J gene is TRBJ1-2, the V gene TRBV19, with no clear D. The V gene lost 7 bases and the J gene lost 3 bases, with 9 bases spanning the gap. Looked up from germline, CDR1 is LNHDA and CDR2 is SQIVND (reference sequence). The CDR3 totals 12 residues. The CDR3 loop reads CASNSVDYGYTF. CDR3 sequence (DNA): TGTGCCAGTAATTCGGTGGACTATGGCTACACCTTC.

Comments on this clone: A read error may account for a junction end that differs from germline. This chain connects TRBV2 to TRBJ2-2; D not certain. Germline values: CDR1 SNHLY, CDR2 FYNNEI. The CDR3 is 12 amino acids. CDR3 coding DNA: TGTGCCAGCAGTGAAGCGCTTTCCCCGGGTCCATTT. Translated: CASSEALSPGPF.

V usage is TRBV19 and J usage is TRBJ1-2, with 10 positions matching TRBD1. From germline, CDR1 is LNHDA and CDR2 SQIVND (reference sequence). The CDR3 runs to 14 residues. Unmatched junction bases numbered 10, after V lost 7 bases and J lost 8 bases. The CDR3 sequence: CASIHGQGDQGYTF. The CDR3 DNA follows: TGTGCCAGTATCCACGGACAGGGGGATCAGGGCTACACCTTC.

The rearrangement uses TRBV19 and TRBJ2-7, with D perhaps assigned TRBD1 or TRBD2 (5 bases each). The germline V gene encodes CDR1 LNHDA and CDR2 SQIVND (reference sequence). The CDR3 sequence is 13 residues long. V was pared by 9 bases and J by 1 base, with 13 bases between. The CDR3 nucleotides read TGTGCCAGCGCCGGGACCAGATCCTACGAGCAGTACTTC. It codes for CASAGTRSYEQYF.

CDR3 sequence reads: CASSEAALMLYNEQFF. The CDR3 coding sequence is TGTGCCAGCAGTGAGGCGGCCCTTATGCTCTACAATGAGCAGTTCTTC. V gene TRBV2 combines with J gene TRBJ2-1; D not resolved. Germline V gene lookup returns CDR1 SNHLY and CDR2 FYNNEI. The CDR3 loop spans 16 amino acids. The V end was cut by 3 bases, the J end by 3 bases, with 15 bases between.

V usage is TRBV30 and J usage is TRBJ1-6; TRBD1 matches at 8 bases. V lost 5 bases, J lost 8 bases, and 8 bases stayed unmatched. Per the germline V gene, CDR1 is GTSNPN and CDR2 is SVGIG (reference sequence). The CDR3 consists of 14 residues. CDR3 region: CAWSRGQGDSPLHF. CDR3 nucleotide sequence: TGTGCCTGGTCCAGGGGGCAGGGAGATTCACCCCTCCACTTT.

This chain links TRBV27 with TRBJ2-6, with D perhaps TRBD1 (6 bases). Germline-derived CDR1 and CDR2 are MNHEY and SMNVEV (reference sequence). This CDR3 is 17 amino acids long. V lost 6 bases, J lost 5 bases, and 20 bases lay in between. The CDR3 region is CASRPTGHSRRANVLTF. The DNA of the CDR3 is TGTGCCAGCAGGCCGACAGGCCACTCTCGGAGGGCCAACGTCCTGACTTTC.

The chain is built from TRBV7-6 and TRBJ2-3; 8 bases are shared with TRBD1. The length of the CDR3 is 15 residues. V trimming: 5 bases; J trimming: 3 bases; junction bases outside the gene matches: 7. Germline loops: CDR1 SGHVS, CDR2 FNYEAQ. The CDR3, as DNA: TGTGCCAGCAGCGAACCGACAGGGGCGACAGATACGCAGTATTTT. It codes for CASSEPTGATDTQYF. Drawing the rest from reference TRBV7-6 and TRBJ2-3, the complete variable domain is GAGVSQSPRYKVTKRGQDVALRCDPISGHVSLYWYRQALGQGPEFLTYFNYEAQQDKSGLPNDRFSAERPEGSISTLTIQRTEQRDSAMYRCASSEPTGATDTQYFGPGTRLTVL.

The chain combines TRBV7-9 with TRBJ1-3, with unresolved D. The CDR3 totals 11 residues. CDR1 SEHNR and CDR2 FQNEAQ come from the germline V gene (reference sequence). V was shortened by 8 bases and J by 6 bases, with 8 bases between the two germline ends. CDR3 region: CASASQNTIYF. The CDR3 nucleotides are TGTGCCAGCGCCAGTCAAAACACCATATATTTT. Based on the CDR3 plus reference TRBV7-9 and TRBJ1-3, the full variable domain is DTGVSQNPRHKITKRGQNVTFRCDPISEHNRLYWYRQTLGQGPEFLTYFQNEAQLEKSRLLSDRFSAERPKGSFSTLEIQRTEQGDSAMYLCASASQNTIYFGEGSWLTVV.

V and J are TRBV18 and TRBJ2-5; possible D gene TRBD2, 6 bases. The germline CDR1 and CDR2 sequences are KGHSH and LQKENI. Trimming left V 5 bases short and J 1 base short, with 23 bases between. The CDR3 sequence is 18 residues long. The CDR3 sequence is CASSSLNRASAGQETQYF. The DNA for the CDR3 is TGTGCCAGCTCATCACTCAATCGGGCTTCAGCGGGCCAAGAGACCCAGTACTTC. Based on the CDR3 plus reference TRBV18 and TRBJ2-5, the full variable domain is NAGVMQNPRHLVRRRGQEARLRCSPMKGHSHVYWYRQLPEEGLKFMVYLQKENIIDESGMPKERFSAEFPKEGPSILRIQQVVRGDSAAYFCASSSLNRASAGQETQYFGPGTRLLVL.

V usage is TRBV5-1 and J usage is TRBJ2-2, with TRBD2 as a possible D gene (6 bases). Germline values: CDR1 SGHRS, CDR2 YFSETQ. The length of the CDR3 is 15 residues. Trimming removed 5 bases from V and 8 bases from J, with 19 bases in between. The CDR3 here is CASRGGAITPGELFF. CDR3 sequence (DNA): TGCGCCAGCAGAGGAGGGGCCATAACACCGGGGGAGCTGTTTTTT. The variable domain in full, with the rest retrieved from reference TRBV5-1 and TRBJ2-2, is KAGVTQTPRYLIKTRGQQVTLSCSPISGHRSVSWYQQTPGQGLQFLFEYFSETQRNKGNFPGRFSGRQFSNSRSEMNVSTLELGDSALYLCASRGGAITPGELFFGEGSRLTVL.

The chain carries TRBV6-5 and TRBJ1-6; no clear D gene. The CDR3 spans 13 residues. Trimming stripped 7 bases from V and 7 bases from J, with 11 bases between. Germline CDR1 and CDR2: MNHEY and SVGAGI. The CDR3 region is CASKYHDNSPLHF. CDR3 bases: TGTGCCAGCAAGTACCATGACAATTCACCCCTCCACTTT.

The V call is TRBV4-1, the J call TRBJ2-2; TRBD2 agrees at 9 bases. CDR3 size: 19 residues. The V gene's germline CDR1 is MGHRA and CDR2 YSYEKL. Germline trimming cut 0 bases from V and 4 bases from J; bases unmatched to any gene: 12. The CDR3 nucleotides read TGCGCCAGCAGCCAAGATCAGGGCGCGGGGGGGCCCGGCACCGGGGAGCTGTTTTTT. As protein: CASSQDQGAGGPGTGELFF.